A selection of T cell receptor beta chains follows, all from one sample in a study of T cell responses to AZD1222 COVID-19 vaccine. The method was immunoSEQ multiplex PCR; TCRdb's version includes in-frame clones alone and lacks a portion of them. This sample yields some 70,000 clones, of which 80% are seen a single time; more than 12% belongs to the top ten. Sequencing was performed on peripheral blood, taken 28 days after the second AZD1222 dose. The receptors originated from an adult who received the AZD1222 COVID-19 vaccine. CDR3s include the opening cysteine and the closing phenylalanine or tryptophan. A D gene is named only where the DNA matches it firmly. The listing skips clone size in some rows; elsewhere it reads once, few, many or a size class.

>-|TRBJ1-2|13|-|TRBV2
TGTGCCAGCAACCCGGGTGCTAACTATGGCTACACCTTC
CASNPGANYGYTF
>-|TRBJ2-6|17|-|TRBV7-9
TGTGCCAGCAGCTCTACGTCAGGGTTGGCTGGGGCCAACGTCCTGACTTTC
CASSSTSGLAGANVLTF
>-|TRBJ1-5|17|TRBD1|TRBV6-4
TGTGCCAGCAGTGACGTAGAAGACAGGGTAGGGAATCAGCCCCAGCATTTT
CASSDVEDRVGNQPQHF
>-|TRBJ1-4|15|-|TRBV6-1
TGTGCCAGCAGTGAAGTCGCCGACGCTAATGAAAAACTGTTTTTT
CASSEVADANEKLFF
>-|TRBJ1-2|13|TRBD1|TRBV19
TGTGCCAGTACAGAGGGGGCGGCCTATGGCTACACCTTC
CASTEGAAYGYTF
>-|TRBJ2-3|16|TRBD2|TRBV19
TGTGCCAGTAGTTCCCAAGCGGGGGGGCCCACAGATACGCAGTATTTT
CASSSQAGGPTDTQYF
>once|TRBJ1-2|16|-|TRBV4-1
TGCGCCAGCAGCCCCCTAGGGGGACAAGCTAACTATGGCTACACCTTC
CASSPLGGQANYGYTF
>-|TRBJ1-1|16|TRBD1|TRBV5-1
TGCGCCAGCAGCTTGGGGACAGGGTCAATGAACACTGAAGCTTTCTTT
CASSLGTGSMNTEAFF
>-|TRBJ1-5|17|TRBD1|TRBV19
TGTGCCAGTAGTATTCCCCGGGACAGTAAGGGAAATCAGCCCCAGCATTTT
CASSIPRDSKGNQPQHF
>-|TRBJ2-7|15|-|TRBV12-5
TGTGCTAGTGGTCCCCCCGGGACGCTAAGCTACGAGCAGTACTTC
CASGPPGTLSYEQYF
>-|TRBJ1-6|19|-|TRBV5-1
TGCGCCAGCAGCTTGGATACACCCGCTCCCAGCTCCTATAATTCACCCCTCCACTTT
CASSLDTPAPSSYNSPLHF
>-|TRBJ1-1|11|-|TRBV7-4
TGTGCCAGCAGCCACAGGGATGAAGCTTTCTTT
CASSHRDEAFF
>-|TRBJ1-2|14|-|TRBV5-8
TGTGCCAGCAGCTTGGGGGGTACCACCTATGGCTACACCTTC
CASSLGGTTYGYTF
>-|TRBJ2-6|18|TRBD1|TRBV4-1
TGCGCCAGCAGCCAAGCCGGGACAGGTTACTCTGGGGCCAACGTCCTGACTTTC
CASSQAGTGYSGANVLTF
>-|TRBJ1-5|17|-|TRBV14
TGTGCCAGCAGCCGTGGGGTCCGCAGCGGGCCAAATCAGCCCCAGCATTTT
CASSRGVRSGPNQPQHF
>-|TRBJ2-2|16|-|TRBV7-3
TGTGCCAGCAGCTTAGAACCCACCCTATACACCGGGGAGCTGTTTTTT
CASSLEPTLYTGELFF
>-|TRBJ2-2|13|-|TRBV28
TGTGCCAGCAGTTTAGGCTCCACCGGGGAGCTGTTTTTT
CASSLGSTGELFF
>-|TRBJ2-3|13|-|TRBV18
TGTGCCAGCTCACCAGACTTTACAGATACGCAGTATTTT
CASSPDFTDTQYF
>few|TRBJ1-1|13|-|TRBV9
TGTGCCAGCAGTGAGGGGCGGAACACTGAAGCTTTCTTT
CASSEGRNTEAFF
>-|TRBJ1-2|15|-|TRBV7-9
TGTGCCAGCAGCTCCTCGGGACGGAGAGACTATGGCTACACCTTC
CASSSSGRRDYGYTF